This T cell receptor (beta chain) derives from a study of early T cells in non-severe SARS-CoV-2 infection. About the research overall: Bulk RNA taken from unsorted whole blood was sequenced, leaving chains unpaired.

Separate cDNA molecules each had unique molecular identifiers attached to them. TCRdb redid the calling of the 5' RACE reads with MiXCR, one entry per CDR3 protein. The table lists about 36,000 distinct CDR3 sequences, roughly 9.9% of them singletons. The CDR3 consists of 18 residues. Germline V gene sequence: CDR1 SGHVS, CDR2 FNYEAQ. Trimming took 2 bases from V and 3 from J; bases not matched to a gene: 7. At least ten counts were recorded for this clonotype. The antigen is not known. Notes on the study in general: VDJdb matching, biased toward anti-spike CD8 responses, missed private and CD4 specificities.

The chain employs TRBV7-6 and TRBJ2-4; 13 bases are shared with TRBD2. The specimen sequenced was whole blood. The clonotype comes from an adult who was a healthcare worker with PCR-confirmed SARS-CoV-2 infection or an uninfected control (not recorded which). The CDR3 DNA follows: TGTGCCAGCAGCTTAACTAGCGGGGGGGTTGGGTACAAAAACATTCAGTACTTC. Amino acid sequence: CASSLTSGGVGYKNIQYF.